Listed here are 25 T cell receptor beta chains from one sample, sequenced in a study of glioma-infiltrating T cells. Using RNA template, CDR3s of TCR alpha and beta were amplified with iRepertoire arm-PCR. MiXCR was run by TCRdb on the multiplex PCR reads, yielding one entry per CDR3 protein. The table records about 380,000 distinct CDR3 sequences, roughly two fifths of them present only once. Sequenced material: glioma tissue, nonneoplastic brain tissue, or PBMCs (not recorded which). These TCRs come from a human donor with low-grade glioma or glioblastoma, undergoing nonglioma brain surgery, or in good health (not recorded which).

V and J are TRBV28 and TRBJ2-7; maybe TRBD2 (5 bases). The CDR3 is made up of 18 amino acids. Trimming removed 8 bases at V and 3 bases at J, with 29 bases between. Germline CDR1 and CDR2: MDHEN and SYDVKM. The CDR3 DNA reads as TGTGCCAGCTGCCCAGCGGTACTCCTTAAGAAGGTTTTCTACGAGCAGTACTTC. It specifies CASCPAVLLKKVFYEQYF. The full variable domain, with the rest looked up from reference TRBV28 and TRBJ2-7, is DVKVTQSSRYLVKRTGEKVFLECVQDMDHENMFWYRQDPGLGLRLIYFSYDVKMKEKGDIPEGYSVSREKKERFSLILESASTNQTSMYLCASCPAVLLKKVFYEQYFGPGTRLTVT.

This chain uses TRBV28 with TRBJ1-4; 11 bases align to TRBD1. Germline V gene data show CDR1 as MDHEN and CDR2 as SYDVKM. The length of the CDR3 is 18 residues. V gave up 3 bases and J gave up 4 bases; unmatched junction bases: 10. CDR3 sequence reads: CASSFSLRTGGVNEKLFF. DNA for the CDR3: TGTGCCAGCAGTTTCTCTCTCCGGACAGGGGGCGTTAATGAAAAACTGTTTTTT.

This clonotype has a single count. A much more abundant neighbour one base away suggests this may be a read error. Without the conserved terminal phenylalanine or tryptophan, this CDR3 likely stems from a read error. The DNA is left out, because the CDR3 cannot be placed on it with certainty; the CDR3 is given as TCRdb lists it. The chain couples TRBV27 to TRBJ2-1; TRBD2 is the table's D call and was not checked against the DNA. The CDR3 totals 11 residues, both ends included. The germline V gene has CDR1 MNHEY and CDR2 SMNVEV (reference sequence). This CDR3 is CASKGGLEMFL.

With respect to this clonotype: One end of the junction fails to match germline, which may point to a read error. J is TRBJ1-1 and V is TRBV28; the D gene is possibly TRBD1 (6 bases). CDR1 and CDR2 (germline): MDHEN, SYDVKM. The CDR3 contains 15 residues. CDR3 sequence reads: CASSLLGQLKTEAFF. CDR3 nucleotides: TGTGCCAGCAGTTTATTAGGACAGCTGAAAACTGAGGCTTTCTTC.

As concerns this clonotype: One junction end does not reproduce the germline sequence, and a read error may be involved. This chain joins TRBV28 and TRBJ2-3, with a tentative D call TRBD1 (5 bases). This CDR3 has 14 amino acids. The germline V gene has CDR1 MDHEN and CDR2 SYDVKM. The CDR3 is CASSFPTGTGTQYF. DNA for the CDR3: TGTGCCAGCAGTTTCCCGACGGGCACAGGTACGCAGTATTTT. Combining the CDR3 with reference TRBV28 and TRBJ2-3 gives the whole variable domain DVKVTQSSRYLVKRTGEKVFLECVQDMDHENMFWYRQDPGLGLRLIYFSYDVKMKEKGDIPEGYSVSREKKERFSLILESASTNQTSMYLCASSFPTGTGTQYFGPGTRLTVL.

J is TRBJ1-3 and V is TRBV10-3, with a weak D call TRBD1 (5 bases). Germline CDR1 and CDR2: ENHRY and SYGVKD. The V gene lost 8 bases and the J gene lost 4 bases, with 12 bases spanning the gap. This CDR3 region has 13 residues. The CDR3 sequence is CAIAGDQGNTIYF. The CDR3 coding sequence is TGTGCCATCGCCGGGGACCAGGGAAACACCATATATTTT.

In this sample, this clonotype turned up a few times. The V and J genes are TRBV5-1 and TRBJ1-2; TRBD1 matches at 9 bases. The CDR3 is 15 amino acids. Germline V gene data show CDR1 as SGHRS and CDR2 as YFSETQ. V shed 4 bases and J 2 bases; nucleotides not matched to a gene: 6. The CDR3 here is CASSAGQGLNYGYTF. The CDR3 coding sequence is TGCGCCAGCAGCGCGGGACAGGGCCTAAACTATGGCTACACCTTC.

This clonotype was picked up a small number of times. V usage is TRBV28 and J usage is TRBJ2-7; unclear D gene. Germline CDR1 reads MDHEN; CDR2 reads SYDVKM. Trimming shortened V by 6 bases and J by 4 bases, and 10 bases separated the two germline ends. This CDR3 is built from 12 residues. The CDR3 DNA reads TGTGCCAGCAGCCCAGACTGGTACGAGCAGTACTTC. Translated, it gives CASSPDWYEQYF.

Of note for this clonotype: It may be a read error: a sequence one base away is much more abundant. The CDR3 is CASSLDIQPQHF. In DNA, the CDR3 is TGTGCCAGCAGCTTAGATATTCAGCCCCAGCATTTT. The chain joins TRBV7-9 to TRBJ1-5; D remains unclear. Germline assignment: CDR1 SEHNR and CDR2 FQNEAQ (reference sequence). This CDR3 comprises 12 residues. V lost 1 base and J 6 bases, leaving 4 bases between the germline ends.

J is TRBJ2-3 and V is TRBV10-3; 13 bases fit TRBD2. The ends lost 10 bases at V and 3 bases at J; junction bases unmatched: 7. The CDR3 extends over 15 amino acids. Germline CDR1 and CDR2: ENHRY and SYGVKD. This CDR3 reads CATTSGLAGTDTQYF. The CDR3 region has the DNA TGTGCCACCACGTCGGGACTAGCGGGGACAGATACGCAGTATTTT.

Note on this clonotype: An end of the junction differs from the germline gene, which may be a read error. This chain connects TRBV20-1 to TRBJ2-7; the match to TRBD2 covers 9 bases. CDR1 is DFQATT, CDR2 SNEGSKA, per germline (reference sequence). The CDR3 covers 13 residues. The DNA of the CDR3 is TGCAGTGCTGGACTAGCGCACTACTACAAGCAGTACTTC. Encoded protein: CSAGLAHYYKQYF.

This clonotype appeared a few times. The chain employs TRBV7-2 and TRBJ2-3; 11 bases line up with TRBD2. CDR3 length: 16 residues. Germline CDR1 and CDR2: SGHTA and FQGNSA. J gave up 2 bases and V 4 bases, and 5 bases lay outside the gene matches. The CDR3 reads CASSSEGLAATDTQYF. The CDR3 coding sequence is TGTGCCAGCAGCTCCGAGGGACTAGCGGCCACAGATACGCAGTATTTT.

Worth noting for this clonotype: Likely a read error: the CDR3 ends without its conserved phenylalanine or tryptophan. The rearrangement uses TRBV18 and TRBJ1-2; no clear D gene. This CDR3 contains 13 residues. Trimming stripped 5 bases from V and 4 bases from J, with 11 bases between. CDR1 and CDR2 from the germline V gene are KGHSH and LQKENI. CDR3 sequence reads: CASSEASRYGYTL. The DNA of the CDR3 is TGTGCCAGCTCAGAAGCCAGTCGCTATGGCTACACCCTC.

The chain combines TRBV12-3 or TRBV12-4 with TRBJ2-3; TRBD1 matches at 7 bases. The V segment lost 3 bases and the J segment 2 bases; nucleotides outside the gene matches: 5. The CDR3 contains 15 residues. In DNA form, the CDR3 reads TGTGCCAGCAGTTTCGGGACAGATCACACAGATACGCAGTATTTT. This gives the protein CASSFGTDHTDTQYF.

Only a few counts were recorded for this clonotype. The rearrangement joins TRBV19 to TRBJ2-7; D is possibly TRBD2 (6 bases). CDR1 is LNHDA, CDR2 SQIVND, per germline (reference sequence). The CDR3 sequence is 11 residues long. V lost 6 bases, J lost 7 bases, and 10 bases lay in between. The CDR3 bases are TGTGCCAGTAGCGGTGCGGGGGAGCAGTACTTC. Its protein product is CASSGAGEQYF.

This chain joins TRBV20-1 and TRBJ2-1; tentatively, D is TRBD1 (5 bases). CDR3 length: 15 residues. Trimming removed 0 bases at V and 8 bases at J, with 17 bases between. Germline CDR1 reads DFQATT; CDR2 reads SNEGSKA (reference sequence). The CDR3: CSARDIGPWGDEQFF. CDR3 coding DNA: TGCAGTGCTAGAGATATTGGACCGTGGGGCGATGAGCAGTTCTTC.

Note on this clonotype: Compared with germline, one end of the junction differs, possibly owing to a read error. The V gene is TRBV5-4, the J gene TRBJ1-1; D uncertain. The CDR3 is 13 residues long. Per germline, CDR1 SGHNT and CDR2 YYREEE (reference sequence). The CDR3 DNA reads as TGTGCCAGCAGCCCGTTTATGAACACTGAAGCTTCCTTT. Protein sequence: CASSPFMNTEASF.

The gene calls are TRBV27 and TRBJ1-4; 11 bases align to TRBD1. Germline V gene lookup returns CDR1 MNHEY and CDR2 SMNVEV (reference sequence). CDR3 length equals 16 residues. With V trimmed by 9 bases and J by 7 bases, 13 bases remained unmatched. DNA of the CDR3: TGTGCCAGTAGGCAGAATCCCGGGACAGGGGGTGAAAAACTGTTTTTT. Translation: CASRQNPGTGGEKLFF.

This rearrangement joins TRBV28 to TRBJ2-2, with 8 bases lining up with TRBD1. Germline loops: CDR1 MDHEN, CDR2 SYDVKM. J was trimmed by 2 bases and V by 6 bases; bases with no gene match: 11. This CDR3 is built from 17 residues. CDR3 sequence reads: CASSRRATGVNTGELFF. CDR3 DNA: TGTGCCAGCAGCAGAAGGGCGACAGGGGTCAACACCGGGGAGCTGTTTTTT. Full variable domain (outside the CDR3, taken from reference TRBV28 and TRBJ2-2): DVKVTQSSRYLVKRTGEKVFLECVQDMDHENMFWYRQDPGLGLRLIYFSYDVKMKEKGDIPEGYSVSREKKERFSLILESASTNQTSMYLCASSRRATGVNTGELFFGEGSRLTVL.

This clonotype appeared many times. CDR3 bases: TGTGCCAGCAGTTTATTGGGCGTCACCAACCAAGAGACCCAGTACTTC. Translating gives CASSLLGVTNQETQYF. The chain uses TRBV27 and TRBJ2-5; D not certain. Germline V gene lookup returns CDR1 MNHEY and CDR2 SMNVEV (reference sequence). The CDR3 length is 16 residues. Trimming pared 1 base from V and 0 bases from J, leaving 12 bases between.

This clonotype was seen ten or more times. The V call is TRBV20-1, the J call TRBJ2-1; 11 nucleotides match TRBD2. CDR3 length: 15 amino acids. Germline CDR1 is DFQATT and CDR2 is SNEGSKA (reference sequence). V lost 1 base, J lost 7 bases, and 6 bases stayed unmatched. The CDR3 DNA is TGCAGTGCTAGAGCTAGCGGGAGGTTGTGGAATGAGCAGTTCTTC. Protein sequence: CSARASGRLWNEQFF.

With respect to this clonotype: A read error is possible here, since a much larger clone lies one base away. The chain links TRBV20-1 to TRBJ2-1, with D maybe TRBD1 (6 bases). Per the germline V gene, CDR1 is DFQATT and CDR2 is SNEGSKA (reference sequence). The CDR3 has 10 amino acids. CDR3 sequence: CLRWDNEKFF. The CDR3 DNA reads TGCCTAAGGTGGGACAATGAGAAGTTCTTC.

The chain recombines TRBV4-1 with TRBJ2-3; D unresolved. The germline V gene encodes CDR1 MGHRA and CDR2 YSYEKL. The V end lost 4 bases, the J end lost 5 bases, and 16 bases lay between the germline ends. The CDR3 sequence is 15 residues long. CDR3: CASSRVLIAGDTQYF. CDR3 DNA sequence: TGCGCCAGCAGCCGCGTCCTGATAGCAGGAGATACGCAGTATTTT.

The V gene is TRBV7-6, the J gene TRBJ2-3; D is possibly TRBD1 or TRBD2 (5 bases each). CDR3 length equals 16 residues. With 5 bases removed from V and 2 bases from J, the gap between germline ends came to 17 bases. CDR1 and CDR2 (germline): SGHVS, FNYEAQ. The CDR3 nucleotides read TGTGCCAGCAGCCCGGGCCCGGGACCCAACACAGATACGCAGTATTTT. Its protein is CASSPGPGPNTDTQYF.

Details on this clonotype: This sequence may be a read error, since a much larger clone differs from it by one base. CDR3 residues: CASSTDGGVTEAFF. The CDR3 nucleotides read TGTGCCAGCAGCACCGATGGGGGAGTCACTGAAGCTTTCTTT. V usage is TRBV28 and J usage is TRBJ1-1, with a weak D call TRBD1 (5 bases). CDR1 MDHEN and CDR2 SYDVKM come from the germline V gene. Trimming cost V 6 bases and J 4 bases, with 15 bases left between them. The CDR3 is made up of 14 amino acids.